This TCR beta chain was sequenced in a study of CD8 T cells in Susac syndrome. The V gene lost 3 bases and the J gene lost 1 base, with 10 bases spanning the gap. This CDR3 has 15 residues. In germline, CDR1 is MDHEN, CDR2 SYDVKM. cDNA came from around 0.5 to 1 ug RNA primed by random hexamers. TCRdb processed the immunoSEQ multiplex PCR reads anew with MiXCR; each CDR3 protein has one entry. The sample holds about 280,000 distinct CDR3 sequences; approximately 81% are singletons and the top ten take over 0.09%. Comment on this clonotype: The CDR3 end shows no conserved phenylalanine or tryptophan, and so a read error is likely.

The sample taken for sequencing was CD8+ T cells from PBMCs. The receptor comes from a human donor with multiple sclerosis. V usage is TRBV28 and J usage is TRBJ2-1; no clear D. CDR3 sequence: CASSLRSRSYNEQFS. CDR3 DNA sequence: TGTGCCAGCAGTTTGAGGAGTCGGTCCTACAATGAGCAGTTCTCC.